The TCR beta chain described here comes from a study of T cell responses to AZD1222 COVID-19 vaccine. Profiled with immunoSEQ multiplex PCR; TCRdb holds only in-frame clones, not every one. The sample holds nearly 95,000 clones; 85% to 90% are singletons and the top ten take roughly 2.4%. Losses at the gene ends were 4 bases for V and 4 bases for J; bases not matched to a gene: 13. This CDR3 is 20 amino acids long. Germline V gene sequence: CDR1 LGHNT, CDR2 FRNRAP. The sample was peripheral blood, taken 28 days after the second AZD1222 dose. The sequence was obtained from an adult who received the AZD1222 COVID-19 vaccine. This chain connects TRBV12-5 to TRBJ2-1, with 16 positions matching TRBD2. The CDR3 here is CASGSLPPGTSGRAYNEQFF. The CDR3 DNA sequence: TGTGCTAGTGGTTCTCTCCCTCCGGGGACTAGCGGGAGGGCATACAATGAGCAGTTCTTC.